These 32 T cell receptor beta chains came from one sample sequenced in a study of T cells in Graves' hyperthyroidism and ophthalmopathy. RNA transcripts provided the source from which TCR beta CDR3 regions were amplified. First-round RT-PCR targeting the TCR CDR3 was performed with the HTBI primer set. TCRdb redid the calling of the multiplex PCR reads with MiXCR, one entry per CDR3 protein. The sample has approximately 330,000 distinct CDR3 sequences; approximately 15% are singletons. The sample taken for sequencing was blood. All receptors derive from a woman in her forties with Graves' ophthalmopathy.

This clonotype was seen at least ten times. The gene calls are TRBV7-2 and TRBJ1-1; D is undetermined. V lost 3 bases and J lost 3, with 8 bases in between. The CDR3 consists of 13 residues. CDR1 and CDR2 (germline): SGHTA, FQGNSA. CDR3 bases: TGTGCCAGCAGCTTGGAATATCACACTGAAGCTTTCTTT. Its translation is CASSLEYHTEAFF. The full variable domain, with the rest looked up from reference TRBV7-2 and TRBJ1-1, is GAGVSQSPSNKVTEKGKDVELRCDPISGHTALYWYRQSLGQGLEFLIYFQGNSAPDKSGLPSDRFSAERTGGSVSTLTIQRTQQEDSAVYLCASSLEYHTEAFFGQGTRLTVV.

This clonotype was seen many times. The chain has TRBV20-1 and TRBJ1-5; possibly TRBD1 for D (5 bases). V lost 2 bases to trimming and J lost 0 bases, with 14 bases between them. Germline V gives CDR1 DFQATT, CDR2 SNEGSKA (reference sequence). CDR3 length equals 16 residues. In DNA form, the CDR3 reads TGCAGTGCTAGAAGGGCAGGGACTTATAGCAATCAGCCCCAGCATTTT. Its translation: CSARRAGTYSNQPQHF.

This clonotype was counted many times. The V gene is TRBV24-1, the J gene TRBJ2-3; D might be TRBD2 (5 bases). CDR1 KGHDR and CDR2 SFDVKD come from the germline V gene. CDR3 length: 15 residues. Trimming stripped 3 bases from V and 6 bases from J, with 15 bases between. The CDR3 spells CATSDEGTGEDTQYF. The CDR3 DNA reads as TGTGCCACCAGTGATGAGGGTACCGGGGAGGATACGCAGTATTTT.

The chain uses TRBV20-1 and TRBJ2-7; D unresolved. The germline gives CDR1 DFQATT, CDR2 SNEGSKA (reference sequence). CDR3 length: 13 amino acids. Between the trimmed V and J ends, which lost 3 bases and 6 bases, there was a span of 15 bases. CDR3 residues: CSASDSASTEQYF. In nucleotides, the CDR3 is TGCAGTGCTAGCGACTCAGCTAGTACCGAGCAGTACTTC.

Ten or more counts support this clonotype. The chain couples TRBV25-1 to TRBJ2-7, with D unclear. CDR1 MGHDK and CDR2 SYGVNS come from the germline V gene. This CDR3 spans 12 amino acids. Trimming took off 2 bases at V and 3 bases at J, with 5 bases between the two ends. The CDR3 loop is CASSEDFYEQYF. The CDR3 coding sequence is TGTGCCAGCAGTGAAGACTTCTACGAGCAGTACTTC.

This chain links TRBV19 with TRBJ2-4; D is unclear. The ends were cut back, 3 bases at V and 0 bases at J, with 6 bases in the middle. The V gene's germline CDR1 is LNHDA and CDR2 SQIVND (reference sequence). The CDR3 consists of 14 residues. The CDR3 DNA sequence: TGTGCCAGTAGTATTCAGTTAGCCAAAAACATTCAGTACTTC. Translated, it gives CASSIQLAKNIQYF. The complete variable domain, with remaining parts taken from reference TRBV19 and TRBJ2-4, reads DGGITQSPKYLFRKEGQNVTLSCEQNLNHDAMYWYRQDPGQGLRLIYYSQIVNDFQKGDIAEGYSVSREKKESFPLTVTSAQKNPTAFYLCASSIQLAKNIQYFGAGTRLSVL.

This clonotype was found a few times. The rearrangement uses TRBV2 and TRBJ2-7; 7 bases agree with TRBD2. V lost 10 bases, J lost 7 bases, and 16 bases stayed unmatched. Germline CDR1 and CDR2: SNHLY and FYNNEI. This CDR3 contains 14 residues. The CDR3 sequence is CATSAWGRAGEQYF. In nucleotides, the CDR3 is TGTGCCACCTCGGCCTGGGGGAGGGCTGGGGAGCAGTACTTC.

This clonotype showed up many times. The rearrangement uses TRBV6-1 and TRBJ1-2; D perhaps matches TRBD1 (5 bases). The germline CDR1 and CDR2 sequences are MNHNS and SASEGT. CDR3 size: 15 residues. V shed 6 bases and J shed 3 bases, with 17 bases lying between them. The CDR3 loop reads CASRGTPDRDYGYTF. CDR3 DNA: TGTGCCAGCAGAGGGACGCCGGACCGGGACTATGGCTACACCTTC.

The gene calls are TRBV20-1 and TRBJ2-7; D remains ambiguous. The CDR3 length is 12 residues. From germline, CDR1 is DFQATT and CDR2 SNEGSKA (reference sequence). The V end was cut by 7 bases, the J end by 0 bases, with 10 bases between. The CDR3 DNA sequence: TGCAGTGGAAGTACACCCTCCTACGAGCAGTACTTC. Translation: CSGSTPSYEQYF.

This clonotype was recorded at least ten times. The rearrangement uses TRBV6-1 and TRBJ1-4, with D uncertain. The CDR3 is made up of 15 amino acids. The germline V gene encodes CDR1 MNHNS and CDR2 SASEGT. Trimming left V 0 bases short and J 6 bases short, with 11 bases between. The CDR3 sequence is CASSEADLWDEKLFF. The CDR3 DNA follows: TGTGCCAGCAGTGAAGCAGACCTTTGGGATGAAAAACTGTTTTTT.

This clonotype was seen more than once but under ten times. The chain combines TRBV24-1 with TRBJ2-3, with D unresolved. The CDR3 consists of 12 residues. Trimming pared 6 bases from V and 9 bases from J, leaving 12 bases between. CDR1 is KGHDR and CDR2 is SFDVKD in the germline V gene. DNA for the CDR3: TGTGCCACCAGTCTCCAAGGGCACACGCAGTATTTT. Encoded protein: CATSLQGHTQYF.

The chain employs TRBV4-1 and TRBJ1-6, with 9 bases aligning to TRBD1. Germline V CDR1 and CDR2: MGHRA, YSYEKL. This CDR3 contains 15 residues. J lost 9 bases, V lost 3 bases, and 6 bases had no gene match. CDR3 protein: CASSHTGTGRSPLHF. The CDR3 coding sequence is TGCGCCAGCAGCCACACCGGGACAGGGCGTTCACCCCTCCACTTT.

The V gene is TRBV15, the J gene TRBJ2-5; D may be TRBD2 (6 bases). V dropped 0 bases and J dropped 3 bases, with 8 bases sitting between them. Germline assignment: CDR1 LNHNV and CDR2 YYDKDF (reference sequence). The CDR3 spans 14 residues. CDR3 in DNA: TGTGCCACCAGCAGAGATCCGGGGGAAGAGACCCAGTACTTC. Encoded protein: CATSRDPGEETQYF.

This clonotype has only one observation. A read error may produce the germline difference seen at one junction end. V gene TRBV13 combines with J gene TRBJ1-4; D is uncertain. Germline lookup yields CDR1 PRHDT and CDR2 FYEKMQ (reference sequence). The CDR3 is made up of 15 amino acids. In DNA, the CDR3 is TGTGCCAGCAGCGCGCCCCGGGCCGGGGATGAAGAACTGTTTTTT. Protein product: CASSAPRAGDEELFF.

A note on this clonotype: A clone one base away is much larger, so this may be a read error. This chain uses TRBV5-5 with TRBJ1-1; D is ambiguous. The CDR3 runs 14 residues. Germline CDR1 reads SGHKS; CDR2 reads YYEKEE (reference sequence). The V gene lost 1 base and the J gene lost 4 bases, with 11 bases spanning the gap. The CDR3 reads CASSLLPESTEAFF. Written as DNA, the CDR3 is TGTGCCAGCAGCTTGTTGCCCGAGAGCACTGAAGCTTTCTTT.

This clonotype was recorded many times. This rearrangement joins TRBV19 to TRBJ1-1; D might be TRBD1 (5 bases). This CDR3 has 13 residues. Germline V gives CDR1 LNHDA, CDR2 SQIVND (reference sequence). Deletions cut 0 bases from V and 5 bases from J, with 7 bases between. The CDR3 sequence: CASSIDWGTEAFF. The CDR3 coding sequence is TGTGCCAGTAGTATAGATTGGGGGACTGAAGCTTTCTTT.

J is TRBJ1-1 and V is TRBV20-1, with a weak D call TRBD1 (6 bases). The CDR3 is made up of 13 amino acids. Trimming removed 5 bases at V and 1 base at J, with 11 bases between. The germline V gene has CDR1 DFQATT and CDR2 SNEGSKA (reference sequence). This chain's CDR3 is CSAQFRGNTEAFF. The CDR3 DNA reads TGCAGTGCTCAGTTCAGGGGGAACACTGAAGCTTTCTTT.

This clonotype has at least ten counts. CDR3 in amino acids: CASSPQGGHDQPQHF. The CDR3 DNA follows: TGTGCCAGCAGTCCGCAGGGGGGACACGATCAGCCCCAGCATTTT. The chain combines TRBV6-1 with TRBJ1-5, with 7 bases identical to TRBD1. This CDR3 has 15 amino acids. Per germline, CDR1 MNHNS and CDR2 SASEGT. Trimming took 5 bases from V and 5 from J; bases not matched to a gene: 9.

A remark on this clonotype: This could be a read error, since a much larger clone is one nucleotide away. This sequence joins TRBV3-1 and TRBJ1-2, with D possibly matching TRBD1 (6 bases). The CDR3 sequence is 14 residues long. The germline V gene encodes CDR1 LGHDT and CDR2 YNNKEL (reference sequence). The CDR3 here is CANSQERGLRGYTF. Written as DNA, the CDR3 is TGTGCCAACAGCCAAGAAAGGGGGTTACGTGGCTACACCTTC.

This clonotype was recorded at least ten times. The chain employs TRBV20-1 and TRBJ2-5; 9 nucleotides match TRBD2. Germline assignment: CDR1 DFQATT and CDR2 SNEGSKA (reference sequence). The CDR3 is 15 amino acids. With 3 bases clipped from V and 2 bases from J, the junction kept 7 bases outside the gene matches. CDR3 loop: CSARFPSGNQETQYF. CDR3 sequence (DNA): TGCAGTGCTAGGTTCCCTAGCGGGAATCAAGAGACCCAGTACTTC.

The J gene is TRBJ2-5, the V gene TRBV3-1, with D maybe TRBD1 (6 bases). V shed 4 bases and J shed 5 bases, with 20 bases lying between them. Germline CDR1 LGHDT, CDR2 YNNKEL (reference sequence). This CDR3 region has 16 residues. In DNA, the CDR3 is TGTGCCAGCAGCCCTATTGACCGCTCAGGGGAGGAGACCCAGTACTTC. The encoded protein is CASSPIDRSGEETQYF.

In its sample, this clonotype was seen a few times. CDR3 DNA: TGTGCCAGCAGCCAAGCAGGGTTCGGAAACACCATATATTTT. Translating it yields CASSQAGFGNTIYF. This rearrangement joins TRBV2 to TRBJ1-3, with D possibly matching TRBD1 (5 bases). Per germline, CDR1 SNHLY and CDR2 FYNNEI. This CDR3 is built from 14 residues. Trimming shortened V by 6 bases and J by 4 bases, and 13 bases separated the two germline ends.

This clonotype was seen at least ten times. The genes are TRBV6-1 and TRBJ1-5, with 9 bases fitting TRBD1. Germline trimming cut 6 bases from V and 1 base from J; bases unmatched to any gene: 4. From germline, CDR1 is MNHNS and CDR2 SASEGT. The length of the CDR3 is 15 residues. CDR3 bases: TGTGCCAGCAGGACCACAGGGGGCAGCAATCAGCCCCAGCATTTT. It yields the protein CASRTTGGSNQPQHF.

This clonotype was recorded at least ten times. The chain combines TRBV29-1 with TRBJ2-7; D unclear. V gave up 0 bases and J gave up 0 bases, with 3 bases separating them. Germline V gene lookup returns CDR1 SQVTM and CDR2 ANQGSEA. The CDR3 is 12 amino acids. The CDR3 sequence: CSVEDNSYEQYF. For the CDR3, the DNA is TGCAGCGTTGAAGATAACTCCTACGAGCAGTACTTC.

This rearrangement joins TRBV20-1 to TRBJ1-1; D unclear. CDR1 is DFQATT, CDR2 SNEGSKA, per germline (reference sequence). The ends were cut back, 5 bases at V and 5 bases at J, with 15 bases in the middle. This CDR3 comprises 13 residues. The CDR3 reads CSARFRAATEAFF. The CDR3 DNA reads TGCAGTGCTCGATTCCGGGCAGCTACTGAAGCTTTCTTT.

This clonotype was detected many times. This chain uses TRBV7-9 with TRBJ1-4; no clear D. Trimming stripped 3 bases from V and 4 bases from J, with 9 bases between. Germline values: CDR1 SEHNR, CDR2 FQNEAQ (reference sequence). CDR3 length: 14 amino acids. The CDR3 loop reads CASSFGQFNEKLFF. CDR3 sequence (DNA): TGTGCCAGCAGCTTTGGCCAGTTTAATGAAAAACTGTTTTTT.

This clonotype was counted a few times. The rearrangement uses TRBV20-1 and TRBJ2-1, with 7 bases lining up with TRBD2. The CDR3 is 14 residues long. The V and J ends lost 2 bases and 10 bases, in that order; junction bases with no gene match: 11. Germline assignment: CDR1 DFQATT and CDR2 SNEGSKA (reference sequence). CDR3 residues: CSARSGRALGEQFF. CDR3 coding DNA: TGCAGTGCTAGAAGTGGGAGGGCCCTCGGGGAGCAGTTCTTC.

The CDR3 reads CASRPSGTEDYEQYF. Written as DNA, the CDR3 is TGTGCCAGCAGGCCTTCCGGGACGGAGGACTACGAGCAGTACTTC. The chain links TRBV14 to TRBJ2-7; D possibly uses TRBD1 or TRBD2 (5 bases each). Germline CDR1 is SGHDN and CDR2 is FVKESK. The CDR3 spans 15 residues. V dropped 6 bases and J dropped 3 bases, with 18 bases sitting between them.

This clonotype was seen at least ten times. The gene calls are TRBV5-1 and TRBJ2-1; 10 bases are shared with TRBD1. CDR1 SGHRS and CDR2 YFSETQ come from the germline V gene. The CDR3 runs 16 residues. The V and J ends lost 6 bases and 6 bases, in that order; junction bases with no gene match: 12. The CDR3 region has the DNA TGCGCCAGCACTCTAGTAGGGGGACAGGGGAGCAATGAGCAGTTCTTC. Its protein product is CASTLVGGQGSNEQFF.

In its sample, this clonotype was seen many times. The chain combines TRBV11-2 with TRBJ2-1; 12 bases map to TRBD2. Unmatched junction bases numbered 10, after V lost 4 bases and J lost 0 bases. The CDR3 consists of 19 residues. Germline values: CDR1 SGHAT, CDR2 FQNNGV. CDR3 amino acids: CASSSSTSGRGSSYNEQFF. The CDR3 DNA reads TGTGCCAGCAGCTCGTCGACTAGCGGGAGAGGGAGCTCCTACAATGAGCAGTTCTTC.

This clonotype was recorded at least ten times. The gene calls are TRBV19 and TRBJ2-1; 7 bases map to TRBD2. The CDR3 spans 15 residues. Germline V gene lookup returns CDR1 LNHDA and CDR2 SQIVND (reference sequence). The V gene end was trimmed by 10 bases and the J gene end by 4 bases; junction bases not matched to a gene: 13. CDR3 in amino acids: CATKGTGTTYNEQFF. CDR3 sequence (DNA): TGTGCCACCAAGGGGACCGGGACTACGTACAATGAGCAGTTCTTC. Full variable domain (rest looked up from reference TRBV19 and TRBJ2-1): DGGITQSPKYLFRKEGQNVTLSCEQNLNHDAMYWYRQDPGQGLRLIYYSQIVNDFQKGDIAEGYSVSREKKESFPLTVTSAQKNPTAFYLCATKGTGTTYNEQFFGPGTRLTVL.

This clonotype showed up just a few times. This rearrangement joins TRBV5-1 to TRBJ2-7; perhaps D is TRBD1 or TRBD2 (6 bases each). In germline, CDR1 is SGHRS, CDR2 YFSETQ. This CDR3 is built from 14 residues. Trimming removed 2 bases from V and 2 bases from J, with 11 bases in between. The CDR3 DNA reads TGCGCCAGCAGCTTAGGGGGGCTCCCCTACGAGCAGTACTTC. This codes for CASSLGGLPYEQYF.